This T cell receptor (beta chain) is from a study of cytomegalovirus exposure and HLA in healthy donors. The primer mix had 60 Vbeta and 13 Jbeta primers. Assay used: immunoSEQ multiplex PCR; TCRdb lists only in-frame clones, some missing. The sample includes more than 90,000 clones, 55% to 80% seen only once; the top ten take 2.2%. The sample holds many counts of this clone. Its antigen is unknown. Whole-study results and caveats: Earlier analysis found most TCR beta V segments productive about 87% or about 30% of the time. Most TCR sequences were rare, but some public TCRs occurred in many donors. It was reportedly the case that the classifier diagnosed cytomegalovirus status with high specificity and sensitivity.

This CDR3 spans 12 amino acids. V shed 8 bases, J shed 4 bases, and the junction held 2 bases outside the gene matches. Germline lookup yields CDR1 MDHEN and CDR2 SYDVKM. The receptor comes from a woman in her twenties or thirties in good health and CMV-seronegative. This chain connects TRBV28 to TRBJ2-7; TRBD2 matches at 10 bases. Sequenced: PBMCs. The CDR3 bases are TGTGCCAGCGGGACTAGCGAGTACGAGCAGTACTTC. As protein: CASGTSEYEQYF. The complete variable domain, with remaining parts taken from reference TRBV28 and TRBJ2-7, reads DVKVTQSSRYLVKRTGEKVFLECVQDMDHENMFWYRQDPGLGLRLIYFSYDVKMKEKGDIPEGYSVSREKKERFSLILESASTNQTSMYLCASGTSEYEQYFGPGTRLTVT.